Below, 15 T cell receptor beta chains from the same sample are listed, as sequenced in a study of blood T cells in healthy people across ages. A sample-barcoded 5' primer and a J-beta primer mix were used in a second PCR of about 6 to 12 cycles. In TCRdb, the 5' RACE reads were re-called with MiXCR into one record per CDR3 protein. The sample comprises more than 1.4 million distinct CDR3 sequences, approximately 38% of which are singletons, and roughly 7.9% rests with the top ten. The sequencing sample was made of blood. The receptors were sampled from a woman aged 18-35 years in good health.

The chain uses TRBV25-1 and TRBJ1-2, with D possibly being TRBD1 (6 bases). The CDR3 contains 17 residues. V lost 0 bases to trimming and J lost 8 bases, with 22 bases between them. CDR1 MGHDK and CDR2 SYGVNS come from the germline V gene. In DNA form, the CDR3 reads TGTGCCAGCAGTGAATATTATGCGCGGGGACAAGGTGGGGGCTACACCTTC. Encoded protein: CASSEYYARGQGGGYTF.

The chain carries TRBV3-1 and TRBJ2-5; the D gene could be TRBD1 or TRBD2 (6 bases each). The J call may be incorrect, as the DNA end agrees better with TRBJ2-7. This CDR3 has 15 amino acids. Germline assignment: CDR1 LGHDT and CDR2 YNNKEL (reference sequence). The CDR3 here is CASSRGSGDFYEQYF. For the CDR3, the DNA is TGTGCCAGCAGCCGGGGGTCAGGGGACTTCTACGAGCAGTACTTC.

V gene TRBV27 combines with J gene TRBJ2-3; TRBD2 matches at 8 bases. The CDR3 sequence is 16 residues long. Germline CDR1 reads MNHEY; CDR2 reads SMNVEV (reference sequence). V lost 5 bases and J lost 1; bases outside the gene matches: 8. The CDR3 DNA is TGTGCCAGCAGTATCCTTAGCGGGAAGGGCACAGATACGCAGTATTTT. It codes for CASSILSGKGTDTQYF.

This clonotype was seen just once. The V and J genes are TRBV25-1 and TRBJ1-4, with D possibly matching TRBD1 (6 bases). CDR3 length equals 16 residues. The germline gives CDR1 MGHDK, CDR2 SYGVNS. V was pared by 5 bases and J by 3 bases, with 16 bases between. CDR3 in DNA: TGTGCCAGCAGTCCTCACCCCAGGGGATCTAATGAAAAACTGTTTTTT. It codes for CASSPHPRGSNEKLFF.

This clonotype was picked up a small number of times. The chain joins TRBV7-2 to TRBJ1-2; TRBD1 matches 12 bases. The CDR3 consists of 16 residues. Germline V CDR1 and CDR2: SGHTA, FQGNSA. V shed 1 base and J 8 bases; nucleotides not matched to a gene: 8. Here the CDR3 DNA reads TGTGCCAGCAGCTTAGTACCCGGGGGACAGGGGGCCGGCTACACCTTC. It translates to CASSLVPGGQGAGYTF.

The CDR3 reads CASGGGNTGELFF. The CDR3 DNA reads as TGTGCCAGCGGCGGAGGGAACACCGGGGAGCTGTTTTTT. V and J are TRBV9 and TRBJ2-2, with D possibly TRBD2 on 5 matching bases. This CDR3 is 13 amino acids long. V was pared by 7 bases and J by 1 base, with 8 bases between. CDR1 SGDLS and CDR2 YYNGEE come from the germline V gene.

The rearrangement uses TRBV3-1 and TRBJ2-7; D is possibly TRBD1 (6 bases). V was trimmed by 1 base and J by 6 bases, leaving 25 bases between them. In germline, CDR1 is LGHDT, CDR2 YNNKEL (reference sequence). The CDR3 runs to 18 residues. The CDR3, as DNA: TGTGCCAGCAGCCAAGCCCTATCCTGGGACACCCCAACCTTCGAGCAGTACTTC. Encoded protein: CASSQALSWDTPTFEQYF.

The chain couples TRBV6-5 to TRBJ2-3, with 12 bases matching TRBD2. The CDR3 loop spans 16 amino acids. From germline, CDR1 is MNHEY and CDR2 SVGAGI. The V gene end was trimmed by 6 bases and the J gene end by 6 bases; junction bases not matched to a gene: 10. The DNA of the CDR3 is TGTGCCAGCAGCCGGAATCTAGCGGGAGGGCCGGATACGCAGTATTTT. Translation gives CASSRNLAGGPDTQYF.

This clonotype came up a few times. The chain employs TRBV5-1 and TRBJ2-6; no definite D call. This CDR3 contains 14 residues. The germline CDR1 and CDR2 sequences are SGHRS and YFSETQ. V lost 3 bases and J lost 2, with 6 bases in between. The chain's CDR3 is CASSSDTGANVLTF. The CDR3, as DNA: TGCGCCAGCAGCTCGGATACTGGGGCCAACGTCCTGACTTTC. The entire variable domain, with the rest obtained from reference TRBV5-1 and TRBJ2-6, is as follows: KAGVTQTPRYLIKTRGQQVTLSCSPISGHRSVSWYQQTPGQGLQFLFEYFSETQRNKGNFPGRFSGRQFSNSRSEMNVSTLELGDSALYLCASSSDTGANVLTFGAGSRLTVL.

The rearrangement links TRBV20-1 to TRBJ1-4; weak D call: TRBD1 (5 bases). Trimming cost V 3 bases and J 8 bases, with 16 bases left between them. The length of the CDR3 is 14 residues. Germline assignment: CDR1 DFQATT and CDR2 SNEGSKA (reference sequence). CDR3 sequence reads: CSARTGGLDEKLFF. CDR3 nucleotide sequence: TGCAGTGCTAGGACGGGGGGATTGGACGAAAAACTGTTTTTT.

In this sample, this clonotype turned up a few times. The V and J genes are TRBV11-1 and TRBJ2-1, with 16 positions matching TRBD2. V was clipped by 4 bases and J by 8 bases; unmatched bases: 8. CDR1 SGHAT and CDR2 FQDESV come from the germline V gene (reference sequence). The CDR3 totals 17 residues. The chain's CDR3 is CASSSPTGTSGRDEQFF. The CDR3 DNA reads TGTGCCAGCAGCTCCCCGACCGGGACTAGCGGGAGGGATGAGCAGTTCTTC.

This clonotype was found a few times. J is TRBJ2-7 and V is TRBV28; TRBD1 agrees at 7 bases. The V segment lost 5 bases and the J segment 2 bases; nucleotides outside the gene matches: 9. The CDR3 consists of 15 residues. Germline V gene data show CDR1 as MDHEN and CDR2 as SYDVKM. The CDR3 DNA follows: TGTGCCAGCAGTGAGCCGACAGGGATGCCCTACGAGCAGTACTTC. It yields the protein CASSEPTGMPYEQYF.

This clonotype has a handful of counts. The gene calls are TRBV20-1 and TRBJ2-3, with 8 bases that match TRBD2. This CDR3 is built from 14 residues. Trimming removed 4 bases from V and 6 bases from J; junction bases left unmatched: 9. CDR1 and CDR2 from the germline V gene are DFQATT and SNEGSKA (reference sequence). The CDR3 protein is CSANLAGNSDTQYF. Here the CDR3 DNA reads TGCAGTGCTAATCTAGCGGGTAACTCGGATACGCAGTATTTT.

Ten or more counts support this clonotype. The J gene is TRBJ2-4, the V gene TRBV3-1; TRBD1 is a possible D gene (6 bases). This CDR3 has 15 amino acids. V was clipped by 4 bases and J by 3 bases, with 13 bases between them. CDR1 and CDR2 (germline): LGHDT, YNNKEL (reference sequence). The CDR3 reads CASSLWTEIKNIQYF. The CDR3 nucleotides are TGTGCCAGCAGCCTATGGACAGAGATCAAAAACATTCAGTACTTC.

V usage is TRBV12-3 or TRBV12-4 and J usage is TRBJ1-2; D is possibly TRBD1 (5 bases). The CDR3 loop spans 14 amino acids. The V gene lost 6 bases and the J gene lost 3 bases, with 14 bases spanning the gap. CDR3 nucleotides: TGTGCCAGCAGCCCTATAGACAGCTACTATGGCTACACCTTC. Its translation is CASSPIDSYYGYTF.